A single sample gave rise to the 32 T cell receptor beta chains below, sequenced in a study of cytomegalovirus exposure and HLA in healthy donors. Primers included in the PCR were 60 Vbeta and 13 Jbeta primers. Libraries were prepared by immunoSEQ multiplex PCR; TCRdb keeps only in-frame clonotypes and omits some of them. The sample has over 150,000 clones; roughly 78% are singletons. Sequenced input: PBMCs. The receptors originated from a man aged 40-55 years in good health and CMV-seronegative.

The V and J genes are TRBV5-1 and TRBJ1-1, with 7 bases identical to TRBD1. Germline V gene data show CDR1 as SGHRS and CDR2 as YFSETQ. The CDR3 consists of 13 residues. Trimming took 0 bases from V and 7 from J; bases not matched to a gene: 3. The chain's CDR3 is CASSLAGGLEAFF. CDR3 in DNA: TGCGCCAGCAGCTTGGCAGGGGGGCTTGAAGCTTTCTTT. Looking up the rest from reference TRBV5-1 and TRBJ1-1 gives the full variable domain: KAGVTQTPRYLIKTRGQQVTLSCSPISGHRSVSWYQQTPGQGLQFLFEYFSETQRNKGNFPGRFSGRQFSNSRSEMNVSTLELGDSALYLCASSLAGGLEAFFGQGTRLTVV.

The chain combines TRBV5-1 with TRBJ2-6, with TRBD1 matching 9 bases. Germline assignment: CDR1 SGHRS and CDR2 YFSETQ. V gave up 4 bases and J gave up 2 bases; unmatched junction bases: 1. The CDR3 length is 15 residues. This chain's CDR3 is CASSTGGAGANVLTF. The CDR3, as DNA: TGCGCCAGCAGCACAGGGGGCGCTGGGGCCAACGTCCTGACTTTC.

This clone was observed a handful of times. The chain has TRBV10-1 and TRBJ1-4, with D possibly TRBD1 on 5 matching bases. The germline V and J ends were trimmed by 2 bases and 0 bases, with 16 bases remaining between them. The V gene's germline CDR1 is WNHNN and CDR2 SYGVQD (reference sequence). CDR3 length equals 18 residues. The CDR3 here is CASSEVFAGPATNEKLFF. CDR3 DNA sequence: TGCGCCAGCAGTGAGGTGTTCGCAGGGCCAGCAACTAATGAAAAACTGTTTTTT.

The chain uses TRBV6-4 and TRBJ1-5; 7 bases are a match to TRBD1. Looked up from germline, CDR1 is MRHNA and CDR2 is SNTAGT. With V trimmed by 4 bases and J by 5 bases, 5 bases remained unmatched. The CDR3 loop spans 14 amino acids. CDR3 protein: CASSARQGDQPQHF. The CDR3 DNA follows: TGTGCCAGCAGTGCCAGACAGGGAGATCAGCCCCAGCATTTT.

This chain connects TRBV14 to TRBJ2-2, with no clear D. The CDR3 runs 13 residues. Between the trimmed V and J ends, which lost 0 bases and 7 bases, there was a span of 6 bases. CDR1 is SGHDN, CDR2 FVKESK, per germline. In DNA, the CDR3 is TGTGCCAGCAGCCAAGAATTCCGCGGGGAGCTGTTTTTT. Translated: CASSQEFRGELFF.

The rearrangement joins TRBV5-1 to TRBJ2-2; maybe TRBD2 (6 bases). This CDR3 has 14 residues. Germline CDR1 SGHRS, CDR2 YFSETQ. Deletions cut 8 bases from V and 0 bases from J, with 11 bases between. The CDR3 DNA follows: TGCGCCAGTACCGGGACTGCGAACACCGGGGAGCTGTTTTTT. Amino acids: CASTGTANTGELFF.

The J gene is TRBJ2-4, the V gene TRBV5-8; D not resolved. This CDR3 contains 17 residues. V shed 3 bases and J shed 3 bases, with 19 bases lying between them. Germline CDR1 SGHTS, CDR2 YDEGEE. The CDR3, as DNA: TGTGCCAGCAGCTCGGAGACCAGCGAGGATAGCAAAAACATTCAGTACTTC. The encoded protein is CASSSETSEDSKNIQYF. The full variable domain, rest sourced from reference TRBV5-8 and TRBJ2-4, is EAGVTQSPTHLIKTRGQQATLRCSPISGHTSVYWYQQALGLGLQFLLWYDEGEERNRGNFPPRFSGRQFPNYSSELNVNALELEDSALYLCASSSETSEDSKNIQYFGAGTRLSVL.

This clone was recorded a few times. The genes are TRBV6-5 and TRBJ2-7, with D unclear. V lost 6 bases to trimming and J lost 5 bases, with 17 bases between them. This CDR3 is built from 14 residues. Germline V gives CDR1 MNHEY, CDR2 SVGAGI. The CDR3 region is CASSPSPGLDEQYF. The CDR3 nucleotides read TGTGCCAGCAGCCCAAGCCCGGGTCTAGACGAGCAGTACTTC.

CDR3: CASSYSPKSGDTQYF. The CDR3 region has the DNA TGTGCCAGCAGTTACTCCCCAAAATCCGGTGATACGCAGTATTTT. The genes are TRBV6-6 and TRBJ2-3; no clear D gene. Trimming took 0 bases from V and 6 from J, leaving 13 bases between them. Germline-derived CDR1 and CDR2 are MNHNY and SVGAGI (reference sequence). This CDR3 has 15 residues.

This clone was found once. This sequence joins TRBV2 and TRBJ1-6; no clear D gene. Germline V gene sequence: CDR1 SNHLY, CDR2 FYNNEI. The V and J ends lost 8 bases and 5 bases respectively, with 13 bases between them. The CDR3 consists of 14 residues. The CDR3 is CASLGGENNSPLHF. Here the CDR3 DNA reads TGTGCCAGCCTGGGAGGCGAGAATAATTCACCCCTCCACTTT.

This sequence joins TRBV5-1 and TRBJ2-3, with 10 nucleotides matching TRBD2. CDR1 is SGHRS and CDR2 is YFSETQ in the germline V gene. The V and J ends lost 0 bases and 2 bases, in that order; junction bases with no gene match: 3. This CDR3 spans 16 amino acids. The CDR3 DNA reads TGCGCCAGCAGCTTGGAGACTAGCGGGCCCACAGATACGCAGTATTTT. It codes for CASSLETSGPTDTQYF.

A note on this clone: Mismatch with germline at one junction end may stem from a read error. This chain joins TRBV15 and TRBJ2-4; possibly TRBD2 for D (6 bases). CDR3 size: 17 residues. CDR1 and CDR2 from the germline V gene are LNHNV and YYDKDF (reference sequence). CDR3 amino acids: CATSRVSGAIAKNSQYF. The CDR3, as DNA: TGTGCCACCAGCAGAGTTAGCGGAGCTATAGCCAAAAACAGTCAGTACTTC.

The chain uses TRBV6-5 and TRBJ1-4; D ambiguous. Trimming removed 8 bases at V and 5 bases at J, with 12 bases between. This CDR3 has 13 residues. Per germline, CDR1 MNHEY and CDR2 SVGAGI. DNA for the CDR3: TGTGCCAGCGGGAGAGGGATGAATGAAAAACTGTTTTTT. It yields the protein CASGRGMNEKLFF.

The chain employs TRBV9 and TRBJ2-2, with 9 bases matching TRBD2. Per the germline V gene, CDR1 is SGDLS and CDR2 is YYNGEE. Germline trimming cut 4 bases from V and 6 bases from J; bases unmatched to any gene: 7. The CDR3 has 15 residues. CDR3: CASSIVAGVPGELFF. CDR3 DNA: TGTGCCAGCAGCATTGTAGCGGGAGTGCCCGGGGAGCTGTTTTTT.

The genes are TRBV9 and TRBJ2-6, with 10 bases identical to TRBD1. The V gene's germline CDR1 is SGDLS and CDR2 YYNGEE. The junction had 10 bases not matched to a gene; V was cut back by 7 bases and J by 0 bases. The length of the CDR3 is 18 residues. The DNA of the CDR3 is TGTGCCAGCTCGGGCCCCGGGACAGGGGTCTCTGGGGCCAACGTCCTGACTTTC. Protein product: CASSGPGTGVSGANVLTF. Supplemented by reference TRBV9 and TRBJ2-6, the full variable domain reads DSGVTQTPKHLITATGQRVTLRCSPRSGDLSVYWYQQSLDQGLQFLIQYYNGEERAKGNILERFSAQQFPDLHSELNLSSLELGDSALYFCASSGPGTGVSGANVLTFGAGSRLTVL.

V is TRBV5-4 and J is TRBJ2-2; possible D gene TRBD1, 6 bases. This CDR3 spans 16 amino acids. Germline V gene lookup returns CDR1 SGHNT and CDR2 YYREEE (reference sequence). V gave up 4 bases and J gave up 1 base, with 14 bases separating them. The chain's CDR3 is CASSPGTTQNTGELFF. The CDR3 DNA follows: TGTGCCAGCAGCCCCGGGACAACCCAGAACACCGGGGAGCTGTTTTTT. The variable domain in full, completed from reference TRBV5-4 and TRBJ2-2, reads ETGVTQSPTHLIKTRGQQVTLRCSSQSGHNTVSWYQQALGQGPQFIFQYYREEENGRGNFPPRFSGLQFPNYSSELNVNALELDDSALYLCASSPGTTQNTGELFFGEGSRLTVL.

This clone has a handful of counts. The gene calls are TRBV6-1 and TRBJ2-5, with D possibly matching TRBD2 (5 bases). Germline CDR1 is MNHNS and CDR2 is SASEGT. This CDR3 spans 13 amino acids. The V end was cut by 5 bases, the J end by 1 base, with 8 bases between. The CDR3 loop reads CASSPGSQETQYF. Here the CDR3 DNA reads TGTGCCAGCAGTCCGGGATCCCAAGAGACCCAGTACTTC.

The chain combines TRBV9 with TRBJ2-3; 8 bases are a match to TRBD2. This CDR3 has 15 amino acids. V trimming: 0 bases; J trimming: 1 base; junction bases outside the gene matches: 1. The germline V gene has CDR1 SGDLS and CDR2 YYNGEE. The CDR3 loop is CASSVAGRGTDTQYF. The CDR3 DNA follows: TGTGCCAGCAGCGTAGCCGGGAGGGGCACAGATACGCAGTATTTT.

CDR3 amino acids: CATSRDYQSYEQYF. The CDR3 nucleotides read TGTGCCACCAGCAGAGATTATCAGTCCTACGAGCAGTACTTC. The chain employs TRBV15 and TRBJ2-7; no clear D gene. The V gene lost 0 bases and the J gene lost 1 base, with 7 bases spanning the gap. Germline V gene lookup returns CDR1 LNHNV and CDR2 YYDKDF (reference sequence). The CDR3 consists of 14 residues. Full variable domain (missing parts from reference TRBV15 and TRBJ2-7): DAMVIQNPRYQVTQFGKPVTLSCSQTLNHNVMYWYQQKSSQAPKLLFHYYDKDFNNEADTPDNFQSRRPNTSFCFLDIRSPGLGDTAMYLCATSRDYQSYEQYFGPGTRLTVT.

The chain links TRBV7-8 to TRBJ2-3; D uncertain. From germline, CDR1 is SGHVS and CDR2 FQNEAQ. The CDR3 sequence is 12 residues long. V gave up 2 bases and J gave up 6 bases, with 6 bases separating them. In DNA form, the CDR3 reads TGTGCCAGCAGCTTAAGCTTGGATACGCAGTATTTT. Its protein product is CASSLSLDTQYF. Combining the CDR3 with reference TRBV7-8 and TRBJ2-3 gives the whole variable domain GAGVSQSPRYKVAKRGQDVALRCDPISGHVSLFWYQQALGQGPEFLTYFQNEAQLDKSGLPSDRFFAERPEGSVSTLKIQRTQQEDSAVYLCASSLSLDTQYFGPGTRLTVL.

In this sample, this clone turned up a few times. The chain carries TRBV5-1 and TRBJ2-2; TRBD1 matches at 7 bases. The germline V gene encodes CDR1 SGHRS and CDR2 YFSETQ. V shed 4 bases, J shed 5 bases, and the junction held 11 bases outside the gene matches. CDR3 length equals 16 residues. For the CDR3, the DNA is TGCGCCAGCAGCCCCCGACAGGGAAGTGGAACCGGGGAGCTGTTTTTT. It translates to CASSPRQGSGTGELFF.

A few counts support this clone. The CDR3, as DNA: TGTGCCAGCAGTCTGGGGCCTCATGAGCAGTTCTTC. Translating it yields CASSLGPHEQFF. This chain links TRBV27 with TRBJ2-1, with D possibly TRBD1 on 5 matching bases. This CDR3 comprises 12 residues. V dropped 5 bases and J dropped 8 bases, with 10 bases sitting between them. Germline CDR1 MNHEY, CDR2 SMNVEV (reference sequence).

The chain joins TRBV10-1 to TRBJ2-3; a weak D match, TRBD2 (6 bases). Germline CDR1 WNHNN, CDR2 SYGVQD (reference sequence). The V gene lost 3 bases and the J gene lost 6 bases, with 25 bases spanning the gap. The CDR3 has 18 amino acids. CDR3 sequence: CASSDSWRAGLGSDTQYF. CDR3 nucleotides: TGCGCCAGCAGTGATAGTTGGAGGGCGGGATTAGGTTCGGATACGCAGTATTTT.

This chain's CDR3 is CASSLARSTDTQYF. DNA of the CDR3: TGTGCCAGCAGCTTAGCTAGGAGCACAGATACGCAGTATTTT. This rearrangement joins TRBV11-3 to TRBJ2-3, with D unresolved. The CDR3 runs to 14 residues. Trimming pared 1 base from V and 0 bases from J, leaving 5 bases between. Looked up from germline, CDR1 is SGHNT and CDR2 is YENEEA.

This clone came up a few times. The junction and the germline gene differ at one end; a read error may be behind it. The chain has TRBV7-9 and TRBJ2-5, with 7 bases matching TRBD1. There are 14 residues in the CDR3. CDR1 is SEHNR, CDR2 FQNEAQ, per germline (reference sequence). Written as DNA, the CDR3 is TGTTCCAGCAGCTTAGACACAGGGGTAGAGACCCAGTACTTC. Protein: CSSSLDTGVETQYF.

This clone was found a few times. The chain joins TRBV5-4 to TRBJ2-7, with TRBD2 matching 13 bases. This CDR3 has 16 residues. V was pared by 5 bases and J by 5 bases, with 10 bases of the junction left unmatched. Germline CDR1 is SGHNT and CDR2 is YYREEE (reference sequence). The CDR3 bases are TGTGCCAGCAGTTCCGCGAGGACTAGCGGGGGAAACGAGCAGTACTTC. Protein: CASSSARTSGGNEQYF. The full variable domain, its missing parts supplied by reference TRBV5-4 and TRBJ2-7, is ETGVTQSPTHLIKTRGQQVTLRCSSQSGHNTVSWYQQALGQGPQFIFQYYREEENGRGNFPPRFSGLQFPNYSSELNVNALELDDSALYLCASSSARTSGGNEQYFGPGTRLTVT.

This clone was picked up one time. V gene TRBV20-1 combines with J gene TRBJ2-3; D might be TRBD2 (5 bases). This CDR3 contains 11 residues. Germline V gives CDR1 DFQATT, CDR2 SNEGSKA (reference sequence). Trimming took 6 bases from V and 8 from J, leaving 12 bases between them. CDR3 region: CSADFRGTQYF. The CDR3 nucleotides are TGCAGTGCCGACTTTCGGGGTACGCAGTATTTT.

This rearrangement joins TRBV5-6 to TRBJ2-1; D call uncertain. Trimming shortened V by 4 bases and J by 4 bases, and 15 bases separated the two germline ends. CDR1 and CDR2 from the germline V gene are SGHDT and YYEEEE. The CDR3 is made up of 15 amino acids. The CDR3: CASSPIIGAYNEQFF. The CDR3 nucleotides read TGTGCCAGCAGCCCCATAATCGGAGCATACAATGAGCAGTTCTTC. Based on the CDR3 plus reference TRBV5-6 and TRBJ2-1, the full variable domain is DAGVTQSPTHLIKTRGQQVTLRCSPKSGHDTVSWYQQALGQGPQFIFQYYEEEERQRGNFPDRFSGHQFPNYSSELNVNALLLGDSALYLCASSPIIGAYNEQFFGPGTRLTVL.

The rearrangement links TRBV28 to TRBJ2-7; D is uncertain. Germline V gives CDR1 MDHEN, CDR2 SYDVKM. The germline V and J ends were trimmed by 5 bases and 5 bases, with 13 bases remaining between them. The CDR3 loop spans 13 amino acids. The CDR3 sequence: CASSEPRENEQYF. CDR3 nucleotides: TGTGCCAGCAGTGAGCCAAGAGAAAACGAGCAGTACTTC.

This chain uses TRBV27 with TRBJ2-1, with 9 bases that match TRBD2. Germline V CDR1 and CDR2: MNHEY, SMNVEV (reference sequence). The ends lost 1 base at V and 4 bases at J; junction bases unmatched: 8. The CDR3 totals 17 residues. CDR3 in amino acids: CASSLYLRGREYNEQFF. The DNA of the CDR3 is TGTGCCAGCAGTTTATATCTGCGCGGGAGGGAATACAATGAGCAGTTCTTC.

The rearrangement joins TRBV6-6 to TRBJ2-7; D is perhaps TRBD2 (5 bases). The CDR3 covers 14 residues. V was trimmed by 4 bases and J by 2 bases, leaving 12 bases between them. CDR1 is MNHNY, CDR2 SVGAGI, per germline (reference sequence). In DNA form, the CDR3 reads TGTGCCAGCAGTTGCGTATCCGGGGCCTACGAGCAGTACTTC. Its translation: CASSCVSGAYEQYF.

The CDR3 loop is CASYFLAGIYNEQFF. DNA of the CDR3: TGTGCCAGCTACTTCCTAGCGGGGATCTACAATGAGCAGTTCTTC. The chain has TRBV18 and TRBJ2-1, with 9 bases aligning to TRBD2. In germline, CDR1 is KGHSH, CDR2 LQKENI. The CDR3 contains 15 residues. Unmatched junction bases numbered 7, after V lost 7 bases and J lost 3 bases.